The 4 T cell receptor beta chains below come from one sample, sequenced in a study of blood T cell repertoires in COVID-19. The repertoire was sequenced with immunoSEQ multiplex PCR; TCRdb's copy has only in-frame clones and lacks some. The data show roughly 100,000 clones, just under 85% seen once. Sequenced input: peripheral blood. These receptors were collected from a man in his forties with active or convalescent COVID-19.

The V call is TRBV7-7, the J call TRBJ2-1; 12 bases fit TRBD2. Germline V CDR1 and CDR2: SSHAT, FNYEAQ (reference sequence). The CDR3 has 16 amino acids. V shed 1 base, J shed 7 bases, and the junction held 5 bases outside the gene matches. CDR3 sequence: CASSLEPGLAGNEQFF. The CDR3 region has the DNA TGTGCCAGCAGCTTAGAGCCGGGACTAGCGGGTAATGAGCAGTTCTTC.

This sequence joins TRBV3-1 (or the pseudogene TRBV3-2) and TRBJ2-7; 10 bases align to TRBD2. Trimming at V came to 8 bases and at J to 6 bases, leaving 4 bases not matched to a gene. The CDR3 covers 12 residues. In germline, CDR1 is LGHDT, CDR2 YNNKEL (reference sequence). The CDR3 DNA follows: TGTGCCAGCCTGAGCGGGGGGGGCGAGCAGTACTTC. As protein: CASLSGGGEQYF.

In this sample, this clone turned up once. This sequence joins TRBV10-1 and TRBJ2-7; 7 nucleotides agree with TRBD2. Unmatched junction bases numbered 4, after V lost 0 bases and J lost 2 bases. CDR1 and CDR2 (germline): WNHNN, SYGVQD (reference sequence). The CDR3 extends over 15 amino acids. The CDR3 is CASSESGGWPYEQYF. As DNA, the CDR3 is TGCGCCAGCAGTGAGTCGGGAGGGTGGCCCTACGAGCAGTACTTC.

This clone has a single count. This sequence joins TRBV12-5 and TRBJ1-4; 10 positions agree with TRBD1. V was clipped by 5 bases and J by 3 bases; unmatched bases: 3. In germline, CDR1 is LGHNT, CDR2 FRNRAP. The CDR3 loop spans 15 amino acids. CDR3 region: CASGTGQGSNEKLFF. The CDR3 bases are TGTGCTAGTGGTACGGGACAGGGGTCTAATGAAAAACTGTTTTTT.